This passage covers 4 T cell receptor beta chains from one sample sequenced in a study of CD8+ T cells in alopecia areata. The treatment: oral pan-JAK inhibitor, 5-10 mg twice daily. Sequencing relied on a cDNA template that was reverse transcribed from extracted RNA. Assay used: immunoSEQ multiplex PCR; TCRdb lists only in-frame clones, some missing. The repertoire consists of 150,000 to 200,000 clones, with around 60% occurring once and the leading ten covering approximately 1.3%. Sequencing was performed on CD4+ T cells sorted from blood, taken at roughly week 49, from a patient treated with tofacitinib. The source is a human donor with alopecia areata.

This sequence joins TRBV29-1 and TRBJ1-1; TRBD1 agrees at 7 bases. This CDR3 has 11 residues. From germline, CDR1 is SQVTM and CDR2 ANQGSEA. Unmatched junction bases numbered 8, after V lost 6 bases and J lost 10 bases. In nucleotides, the CDR3 is TGCAGCGTGGGGGTCGGGACAGTAGCTTTCTTT. Residues: CSVGVGTVAFF. Full variable domain (rest looked up from reference TRBV29-1 and TRBJ1-1): SAVISQKPSRDICQRGTSLTIQCQVDSQVTMMFWYRQQPGQSLTLIATANQGSEATYESGFVIDKFPISRPNLTFSTLTVSNMSPEDSSIYLCSVGVGTVAFFGQGTRLTVV.

The gene calls are TRBV18 and TRBJ1-2; D ambiguous. The CDR3 runs to 11 residues. The V and J ends lost 3 bases and 8 bases respectively, with 7 bases between them. Germline lookup yields CDR1 KGHSH and CDR2 LQKENI. The CDR3 protein is CASSPDRGYTF. The CDR3 nucleotides are TGTGCCAGCTCACCCGACCGGGGCTACACCTTC.

This clone was recorded a few times. The J gene is TRBJ2-3, the V gene TRBV30, with D unclear. V lost 2 bases and J lost 1, with 7 bases in between. CDR3 length equals 13 residues. Germline lookup yields CDR1 GTSNPN and CDR2 SVGIG (reference sequence). The CDR3 region is CAWSSRGTDTQYF. The CDR3 coding sequence is TGTGCCTGGAGTTCCCGCGGCACAGATACGCAGTATTTT. Drawing the rest from reference TRBV30 and TRBJ2-3, the complete variable domain is SQTIHQWPATLVQPVGSPLSLECTVEGTSNPNLYWYRQAAGRGLQLLFYSVGIGQISSEVPQNLSASRPQDRQFILSSKKLLLSDSGFYLCAWSSRGTDTQYFGPGTRLTVL.

The V call is TRBV27, the J call TRBJ2-1; D unresolved. V was shortened by 6 bases and J by 4 bases, with 16 bases between the two germline ends. The CDR3 has 15 amino acids. CDR1 is MNHEY, CDR2 SMNVEV, per germline (reference sequence). In DNA, the CDR3 is TGTGCCAGCAGCGGACCCGATAAACAGTACAATGAGCAGTTCTTC. Protein product: CASSGPDKQYNEQFF.